This entry lists 3 T cell receptor beta chains sequenced from one sample in a study of response to subunit inactivated influenza vaccine. A single record per CDR3 protein comes from TCRdb applying MiXCR to the RT-PCR reads. The sample lists roughly 700,000 distinct CDR3 sequences, 15% to 19% seen once, with under 14% in the top ten. Specimen: PBMCs from blood, collected approximately 13 days after vaccination. The receptors derive from a man over 45 who received an inactivated influenza vaccine.

In its sample, this clonotype was seen a few times. This chain joins TRBV20-1 and TRBJ2-3; 7 bases fit TRBD1. The V gene end was trimmed by 7 bases and the J gene end by 6 bases; junction bases not matched to a gene: 13. The CDR3 covers 14 residues. Germline V gives CDR1 DFQATT, CDR2 SNEGSKA (reference sequence). The CDR3 sequence: CSVSRDPGGDTQYF. The DNA of the CDR3 is TGCAGTGTTTCCCGGGACCCAGGGGGTGATACGCAGTATTTT.

The chain is built from TRBV29-1 and TRBJ2-5; TRBD1 or TRBD2 may be the D gene (5 bases each). CDR1 SQVTM and CDR2 ANQGSEA come from the germline V gene. V lost 5 bases, J lost 5 bases, and 18 bases lay in between. The CDR3 is 14 residues long. CDR3 DNA: TGCAGCGTTAATGAGGGCAGGGAAAGGGAGACCCAGTACTTC. Translation gives CSVNEGRERETQYF.

The V gene is TRBV6-2 or TRBV6-3, the J gene TRBJ2-1, with 8 nucleotides matching TRBD1. The CDR3 consists of 14 residues. With 0 bases clipped from V and 7 bases from J, the junction kept 2 bases outside the gene matches. Germline CDR1 and CDR2: MNHEY and SVGEGT. CDR3 region: CASSYSDRVNEQFF. The CDR3 DNA sequence: TGTGCCAGCAGTTACTCGGACAGGGTGAATGAGCAGTTCTTC.